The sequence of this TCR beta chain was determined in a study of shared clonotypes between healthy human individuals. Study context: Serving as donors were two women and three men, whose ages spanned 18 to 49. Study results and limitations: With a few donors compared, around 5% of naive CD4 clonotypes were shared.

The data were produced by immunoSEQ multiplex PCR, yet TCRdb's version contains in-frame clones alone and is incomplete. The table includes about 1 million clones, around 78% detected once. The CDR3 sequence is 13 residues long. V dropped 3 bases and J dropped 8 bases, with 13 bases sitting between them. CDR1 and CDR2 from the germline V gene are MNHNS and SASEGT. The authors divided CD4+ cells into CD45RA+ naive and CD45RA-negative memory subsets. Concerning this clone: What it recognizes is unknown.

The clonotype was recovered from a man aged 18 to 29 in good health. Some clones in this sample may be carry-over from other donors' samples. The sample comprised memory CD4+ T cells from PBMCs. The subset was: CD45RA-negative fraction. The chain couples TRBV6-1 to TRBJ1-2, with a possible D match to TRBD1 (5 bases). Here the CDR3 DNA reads TGTGCCAGCAGTGAGGTCAGGGTTGGGGGCTACACCTTC. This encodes CASSEVRVGGYTF.